This entry lists 18 T cell receptor beta chains sequenced from one sample in a study of spatial heterogeneity in lung cancer. Their antigen targets remain unknown. MiXCR, run by TCRdb on the 5' RACE reads, gives a single entry per CDR3 protein. The sample lists around 2,000 distinct CDR3 sequences; just over 3% were seen once. Time point denoted: sample taken at primary tumor resection. General study points: Expanded alpha and beta TCR counts within tumors tracked tumor mutation counts.

This specimen was lung tumor tissue, taken at surgery. These TCRs come from a female donor with early-stage non-small cell lung cancer.

This clonotype is labeled large (0.1 to 1%). The gene calls are TRBV30 and TRBJ1-5, with unresolved D. The CDR3 runs 15 residues. Germline lookup yields CDR1 GTSNPN and CDR2 SVGIG (reference sequence). Trimming shortened V by 2 bases and J by 0 bases, and 11 bases separated the two germline ends. The CDR3 loop is CAWSSGKHSNQPQHF. The CDR3, as DNA: TGTGCCTGGAGTTCCGGCAAACATAGCAATCAGCCCCAGCATTTT.

This clonotype ranks as medium-sized. The gene calls are TRBV5-6 and TRBJ1-2; D is ambiguous. The CDR3 is made up of 17 amino acids. V was pared by 1 base and J by 0 bases, with 16 bases between. Germline CDR1 is SGHDT and CDR2 is YYEEEE. CDR3 in amino acids: CASSLKEGVRANYGYTF. Here the CDR3 DNA reads TGTGCCAGCAGCTTGAAGGAGGGCGTACGAGCTAACTATGGCTACACCTTC.

This clonotype was counted ten times or more. J is TRBJ1-5 and V is TRBV5-6; 9 nucleotides align to TRBD1. V trimming: 2 bases; J trimming: 7 bases; junction bases outside the gene matches: 7. Germline V gene sequence: CDR1 SGHDT, CDR2 YYEEEE. The CDR3 totals 15 residues. The CDR3 sequence: CASSLQGALGQPQHF. The CDR3 DNA follows: TGTGCCAGCAGCTTACAGGGGGCGTTGGGCCAGCCCCAGCATTTT.

By share of the sample, this clonotype is medium-sized. The genes are TRBV5-1 and TRBJ2-2, with D uncertain. There are 15 residues in the CDR3. Germline V gene data show CDR1 as SGHRS and CDR2 as YFSETQ. The ends were cut back, 0 bases at V and 0 bases at J, with 6 bases in the middle. The CDR3 DNA reads as TGCGCCAGCAGCTTGGTCCTCACGAACACCGGGGAGCTGTTTTTT. Protein product: CASSLVLTNTGELFF.

In its sample, this clonotype is medium-sized (0.01 to 0.1%). The V and J genes are TRBV12-3 or TRBV12-4 and TRBJ2-5; 12 bases are shared with TRBD2. The CDR3 length is 15 residues. V dropped 1 base and J dropped 5; count of bases not matched to a gene: 2. CDR3 sequence (DNA): TGTGCCAGCAGTTTAGGACTAGCGGGGGTGGAGACCCAGTACTTC. The encoded protein is CASSLGLAGVETQYF.

This clonotype is medium-sized (0.01 to 0.1%). The rearrangement uses TRBV7-2 and TRBJ2-3; TRBD2 matches at 12 bases. The germline CDR1 and CDR2 sequences are SGHTA and FQGNSA. The length of the CDR3 is 19 residues. V shed 1 base and J 0 bases; nucleotides not matched to a gene: 8. The chain's CDR3 is CASSLGLLAGGVSTDTQYF. The CDR3 nucleotides read TGTGCCAGCAGCTTAGGGCTCCTAGCGGGGGGGGTTAGCACAGATACGCAGTATTTT.

This clonotype was counted at least ten times. This chain connects TRBV12-3 or TRBV12-4 to TRBJ1-5; tentative D call: TRBD1 (5 bases). The CDR3 is 15 residues long. V gave up 8 bases and J gave up 4 bases, with 18 bases separating them. This CDR3 reads CASASRSGTNQPQHF. Written as DNA, the CDR3 is TGTGCCAGCGCCTCTCGTTCGGGGACGAATCAGCCCCAGCATTTT.

This clonotype was detected many times. The rearrangement joins TRBV7-2 to TRBJ1-1; no clear D gene. Trimming pared 0 bases from V and 2 bases from J, leaving 10 bases between. The CDR3 length is 15 residues. Per the germline V gene, CDR1 is SGHTA and CDR2 is FQGNSA. The DNA of the CDR3 is TGTGCCAGCAGCTTAGCGGCAGGCGCCAACACTGAAGCTTTCTTT. This sequence encodes CASSLAAGANTEAFF.

This clonotype was counted at least ten times. The chain links TRBV7-2 to TRBJ2-1; no firm D call. Germline CDR1 is SGHTA and CDR2 is FQGNSA. This CDR3 contains 12 residues. V lost 1 base, J lost 5 bases, and 3 bases lay in between. The CDR3 DNA reads as TGTGCCAGCAGCTTAGTTAACAATGAGCAGTTCTTC. Protein sequence: CASSLVNNEQFF.

This clonotype is labeled medium-sized (0.01 to 0.1%). V gene TRBV4-3 combines with J gene TRBJ1-4; D call uncertain. Germline V gene lookup returns CDR1 LGHNA and CDR2 YSLEER. CDR3 size: 15 residues. With 5 bases removed from V and 8 bases from J, the gap between germline ends came to 18 bases. CDR3 DNA: TGCGCCAGCAGCTCCCGGGCCCTAGGTAACGAAAAACTGTTTTTT. Its translation: CASSSRALGNEKLFF.

By share, this clonotype counts as medium-sized. The V and J genes are TRBV15 and TRBJ2-3, with TRBD2 identical over 10 bases. The junction had 12 bases not matched to a gene; V was cut back by 0 bases and J by 6 bases. The CDR3 consists of 18 residues. The germline CDR1 and CDR2 sequences are LNHNV and YYDKDF (reference sequence). The CDR3 region is CATSRDLWKASGGDTQYF. DNA of the CDR3: TGTGCCACCAGCAGAGATCTCTGGAAGGCTAGCGGGGGTGATACGCAGTATTTT.

This clonotype is large within its sample. J is TRBJ2-7 and V is TRBV29-1; D might be TRBD2 (6 bases). Germline loops: CDR1 SQVTM, CDR2 ANQGSEA. The length of the CDR3 is 11 residues. Trimming stripped 7 bases from V and 5 bases from J, with 12 bases between. The CDR3 DNA reads TGCAGCGCCCGAGGCGGGGACGAGCAGTACTTC. This sequence encodes CSARGGDEQYF.

This clonotype is labeled medium-sized. V usage is TRBV7-2 and J usage is TRBJ2-5; D unresolved. The CDR3 spans 13 residues. Germline-derived CDR1 and CDR2 are SGHTA and FQGNSA. Trimming stripped 3 bases from V and 2 bases from J, with 7 bases between. Written as DNA, the CDR3 is TGTGCCAGCAGCTTCGGGTCGCAAGAGACCCAGTACTTC. Encoded protein: CASSFGSQETQYF.

V gene TRBV7-2 combines with J gene TRBJ2-3, with D hard to call. The germline V and J ends were trimmed by 4 bases and 13 bases, with 18 bases remaining between them. CDR3 size: 13 residues. CDR1 and CDR2 (germline): SGHTA, FQGNSA. The CDR3 DNA reads as TGTGCCAGCAGCTCCAGAGTCGCAGAGAAGAAGTATTTT. It yields the protein CASSSRVAEKKYF.

This clonotype is judged large. The chain has TRBV7-8 and TRBJ2-2; TRBD1 aligns across 7 bases. Per the germline V gene, CDR1 is SGHVS and CDR2 is FQNEAQ. The CDR3 is 18 residues long. V lost 5 bases, J lost 0 bases, and 12 bases stayed unmatched. This CDR3 is CASSTPDRETANTGELFF. The CDR3 DNA reads as TGTGCCAGCAGCACCCCCGACAGGGAAACCGCGAACACCGGGGAGCTGTTTTTT. The full variable domain, rest sourced from reference TRBV7-8 and TRBJ2-2, is GAGVSQSPRYKVAKRGQDVALRCDPISGHVSLFWYQQALGQGPEFLTYFQNEAQLDKSGLPSDRFFAERPEGSVSTLKIQRTQQEDSAVYLCASSTPDRETANTGELFFGEGSRLTVL.

By proportion, this clonotype is medium-sized (0.01 to 0.1%). The chain combines TRBV20-1 with TRBJ1-5; 10 positions agree with TRBD1. Germline values: CDR1 DFQATT, CDR2 SNEGSKA (reference sequence). The CDR3 extends over 13 amino acids. Trimming removed 3 bases from V and 5 bases from J; junction bases left unmatched: 1. CDR3 in amino acids: CSARGTGDQPQHF. Here the CDR3 DNA reads TGCAGTGCTAGGGGGACAGGGGATCAGCCCCAGCATTTT.

This clonotype is medium-sized by share. The chain is built from TRBV5-1 and TRBJ1-3; the D is unclear. Germline V gene lookup returns CDR1 SGHRS and CDR2 YFSETQ. This CDR3 has 15 residues. Deletions cut 1 base from V and 2 bases from J, with 10 bases between. The CDR3 loop is CASSLRGAPGNTIYF. CDR3 DNA: TGCGCCAGCAGCTTGCGGGGAGCCCCTGGAAACACCATATATTTT.

Many counts were recorded for this clonotype. The chain recombines TRBV7-9 with TRBJ1-4, with a weak D call TRBD1 (6 bases). CDR1 SEHNR and CDR2 FQNEAQ come from the germline V gene (reference sequence). The V end lost 5 bases, the J end lost 2 bases, and 9 bases lay between the germline ends. The CDR3 consists of 14 residues. CDR3 DNA: TGTGCCAGCAGCCGGGACATTACTAATGAAAAACTGTTTTTT. Amino acid sequence: CASSRDITNEKLFF.